The T cell receptor beta chain under discussion was sequenced for a study of CD8 T cells in ankylosing spondylitis. From the 5' RACE reads, TCRdb called clonotypes with MiXCR, one entry per CDR3 protein. In the table there are a few hundred thousand distinct CDR3 sequences, about 11% of which are singletons. This clonotype appeared many times. As yet, its antigen is unknown. Whole-study results and caveats: Significant enrichment of disease-linked clones was reportedly seen in matched ankylosing spondylitis synovial fluid. Past studies reported some motif variants in reactive arthritis synovial fluid and blood.

Looked up from germline, CDR1 is SQVTM and CDR2 is ANQGSEA. The CDR3 covers 16 residues. Trimming removed 6 bases from V and 8 bases from J, with 26 bases in between. The clonotype comes from a male donor with ankylosing spondylitis or in good health (not recorded which). Material: blood, either unsorted or a sorted T cell fraction (not recorded which). The chain combines TRBV29-1 with TRBJ2-1; maybe TRBD1 (6 bases). CDR3 sequence: CSVTGGAASYGDEQFF. In DNA form, the CDR3 reads TGCAGCGTGACAGGAGGAGCGGCATCATATGGCGATGAGCAGTTCTTC.